The subject of this entry is one T cell receptor beta chain. MiXCR, applied by TCRdb to the 5' RACE reads, yields one record per CDR3 protein. The sample lists 110,000 or so distinct CDR3 sequences; about a fifth were seen once. V dropped 3 bases and J dropped 5 bases, with 10 bases sitting between them. The CDR3 sequence is 13 residues long. This sample stems from a study of T-cell memory formation after mild COVID-19. The chain joins TRBV12-3 or TRBV12-4 to TRBJ2-5; TRBD2 is a possible D gene (5 bases). Specimen: PBMCs or a T cell subset sorted from them (not recorded which). This TCR was recovered from a young man who had mild COVID-19 (a few samples of this study predate the infection). Cell type and time point are not known. In nucleotides, the CDR3 is TGTGCCAGCAGTTTGTGGGCGGGCGAGACCCAGTACTTC. Translated: CASSLWAGETQYF.